Listed below are T cell receptor beta chains from one sample, sequenced in a study of cytomegalovirus exposure and HLA in healthy donors. The protocol was immunoSEQ multiplex PCR, while the TCRdb copy is restricted to in-frame clones and leaves out a portion. This table has 250,000 to 350,000 clones, approximately 90% appearing once. Sequenced input: PBMCs. The source is a woman aged 18-30 years in good health and CMV-seronegative. Both conserved end residues are part of each CDR3. Fields, in order: V gene, J gene, CDR3 protein.

v_call: TRBV30
j_call: TRBJ2-6
cdr3_aa: CAWSSQGATGANVLTF

v_call: TRBV7-3
j_call: TRBJ2-4
cdr3_aa: CASSPSPGGRQYF

v_call: TRBV2
j_call: TRBJ1-2
cdr3_aa: CASTPYTF

v_call: TRBV30
j_call: TRBJ2-7
cdr3_aa: CAWIAGGLSAQYF

v_call: TRBV10-3
j_call: TRBJ1-2
cdr3_aa: CAISESKGAGGYTF

v_call: TRBV28
j_call: TRBJ1-5
cdr3_aa: CASNSEGQSNQPQHF

v_call: TRBV4-2
j_call: TRBJ2-3
cdr3_aa: CASSPLAGNGADTQYF

v_call: TRBV11-3
j_call: TRBJ2-3
cdr3_aa: CASGQGRDTQYF

v_call: TRBV5-6
j_call: TRBJ2-7
cdr3_aa: CASSLGPGSYEQYF

v_call: TRBV15
j_call: TRBJ2-3
cdr3_aa: CATSTAGTGSDTQYF

v_call: TRBV10-3
j_call: TRBJ1-1
cdr3_aa: CAISHGDKLTEAFF